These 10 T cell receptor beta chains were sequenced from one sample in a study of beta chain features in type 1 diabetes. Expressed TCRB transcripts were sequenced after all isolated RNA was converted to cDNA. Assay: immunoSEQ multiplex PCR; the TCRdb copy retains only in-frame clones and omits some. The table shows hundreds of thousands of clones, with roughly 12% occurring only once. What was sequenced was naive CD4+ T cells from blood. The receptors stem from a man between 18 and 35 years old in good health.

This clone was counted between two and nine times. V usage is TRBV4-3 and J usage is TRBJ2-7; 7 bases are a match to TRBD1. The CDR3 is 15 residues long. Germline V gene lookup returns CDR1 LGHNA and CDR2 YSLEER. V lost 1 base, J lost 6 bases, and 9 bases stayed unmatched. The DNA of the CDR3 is TGCGCCAGCAGCCAAGGAGGGGGCAGGGTCGGCGAGCAGTACTTC. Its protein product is CASSQGGGRVGEQYF.

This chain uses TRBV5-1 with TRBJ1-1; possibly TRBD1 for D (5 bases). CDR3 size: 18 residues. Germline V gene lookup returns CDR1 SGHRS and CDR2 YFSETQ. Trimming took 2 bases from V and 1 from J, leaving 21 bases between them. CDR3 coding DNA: TGCGCCAGCAGCTTACGGTGGGGGGGTATCGGTTCGAACACTGAAGCTTTCTTT. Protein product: CASSLRWGGIGSNTEAFF.

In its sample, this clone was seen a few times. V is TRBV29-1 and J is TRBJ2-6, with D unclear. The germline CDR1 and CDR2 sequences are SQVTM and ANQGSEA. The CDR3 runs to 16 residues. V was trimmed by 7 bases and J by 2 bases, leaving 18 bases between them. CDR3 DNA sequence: TGCAGCGCTAAAGTACTGAAAGCGACTGGGGCCAACGTCCTGACTTTC. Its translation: CSAKVLKATGANVLTF.

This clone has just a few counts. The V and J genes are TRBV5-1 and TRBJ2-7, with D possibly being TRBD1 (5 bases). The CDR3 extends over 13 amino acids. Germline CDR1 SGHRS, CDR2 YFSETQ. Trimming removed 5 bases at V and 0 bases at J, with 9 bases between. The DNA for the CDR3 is TGCGCCAGCAGTGAGGACAACTCCTACGAGCAGTACTTC. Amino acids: CASSEDNSYEQYF.

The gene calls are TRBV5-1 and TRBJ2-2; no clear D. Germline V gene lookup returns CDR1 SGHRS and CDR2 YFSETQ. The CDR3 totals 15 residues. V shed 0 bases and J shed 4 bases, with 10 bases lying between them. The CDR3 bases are TGCGCCAGCAGCTTGGCCCCCCCTATCACCGGGGAGCTGTTTTTT. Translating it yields CASSLAPPITGELFF.

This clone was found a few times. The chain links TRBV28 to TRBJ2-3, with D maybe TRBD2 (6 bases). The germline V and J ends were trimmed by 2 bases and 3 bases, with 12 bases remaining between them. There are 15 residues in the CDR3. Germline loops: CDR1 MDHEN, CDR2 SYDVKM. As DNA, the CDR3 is TGTGCCAGCAGTTTAGGGGGGACGGGGACAGATACGCAGTATTTT. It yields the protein CASSLGGTGTDTQYF. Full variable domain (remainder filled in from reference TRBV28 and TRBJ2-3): DVKVTQSSRYLVKRTGEKVFLECVQDMDHENMFWYRQDPGLGLRLIYFSYDVKMKEKGDIPEGYSVSREKKERFSLILESASTNQTSMYLCASSLGGTGTDTQYFGPGTRLTVL.

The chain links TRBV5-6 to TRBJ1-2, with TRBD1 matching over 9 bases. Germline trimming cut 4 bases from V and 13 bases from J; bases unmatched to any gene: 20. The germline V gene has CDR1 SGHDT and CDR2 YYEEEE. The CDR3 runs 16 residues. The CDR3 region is CASSPGTGFSRGDGTF. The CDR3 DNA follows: TGTGCCAGCAGCCCCGGGACAGGGTTTAGTAGGGGGGACGGCACCTTC.

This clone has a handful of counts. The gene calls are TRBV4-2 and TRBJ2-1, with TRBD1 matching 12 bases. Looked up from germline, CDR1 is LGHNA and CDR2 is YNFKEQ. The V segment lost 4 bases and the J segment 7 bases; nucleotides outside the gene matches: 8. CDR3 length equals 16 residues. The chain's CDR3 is CASSRTGTGGRNEQFF. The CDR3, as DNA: TGTGCCAGCAGCCGAACCGGGACAGGGGGCAGGAATGAGCAGTTCTTC.

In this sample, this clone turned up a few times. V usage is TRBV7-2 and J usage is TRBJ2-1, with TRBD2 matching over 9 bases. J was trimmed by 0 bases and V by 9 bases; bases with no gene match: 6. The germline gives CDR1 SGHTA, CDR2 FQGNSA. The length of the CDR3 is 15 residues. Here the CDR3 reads CASISGSFSYNEQFF. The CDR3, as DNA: TGTGCCAGTATTAGCGGGAGTTTCTCCTACAATGAGCAGTTCTTC.

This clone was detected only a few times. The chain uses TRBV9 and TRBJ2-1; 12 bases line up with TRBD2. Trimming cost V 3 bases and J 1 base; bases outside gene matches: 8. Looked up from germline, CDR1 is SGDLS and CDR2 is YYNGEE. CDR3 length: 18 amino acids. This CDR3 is CASSAWTSGTFSYNEQFF. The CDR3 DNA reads TGTGCCAGCAGCGCTTGGACTAGCGGGACCTTTTCCTACAATGAGCAGTTCTTC.